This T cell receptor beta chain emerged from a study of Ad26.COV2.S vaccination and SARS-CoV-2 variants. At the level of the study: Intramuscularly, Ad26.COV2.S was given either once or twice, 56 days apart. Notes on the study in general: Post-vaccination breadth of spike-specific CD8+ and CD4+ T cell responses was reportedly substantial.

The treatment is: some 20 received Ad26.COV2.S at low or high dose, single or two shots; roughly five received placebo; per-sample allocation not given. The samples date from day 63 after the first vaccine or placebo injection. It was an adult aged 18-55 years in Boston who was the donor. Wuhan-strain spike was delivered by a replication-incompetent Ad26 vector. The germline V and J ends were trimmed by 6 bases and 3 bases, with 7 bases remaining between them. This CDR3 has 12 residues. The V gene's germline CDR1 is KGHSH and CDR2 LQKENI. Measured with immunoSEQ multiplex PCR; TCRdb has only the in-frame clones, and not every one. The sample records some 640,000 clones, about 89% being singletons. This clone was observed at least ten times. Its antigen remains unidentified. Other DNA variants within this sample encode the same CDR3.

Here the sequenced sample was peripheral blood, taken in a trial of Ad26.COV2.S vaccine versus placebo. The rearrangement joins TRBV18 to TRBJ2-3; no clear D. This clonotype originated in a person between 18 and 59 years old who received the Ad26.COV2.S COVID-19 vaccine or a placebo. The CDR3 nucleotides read TGTGCCAGCTCTTCGCGGACAGATACGCAGTATTTT. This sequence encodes CASSSRTDTQYF.